The next 5 T cell receptor beta chains were all read from a single sample in a study of Ad26.COV2.S vaccination and SARS-CoV-2 variants. Using immunoSEQ multiplex PCR, the repertoire was profiled, and TCRdb retains in-frame clones only, with some absent. The sample records some 330,000 clones, roughly 88% being singletons. Treatment denoted: roughly 20 received Ad26.COV2.S at low or high dose, single or two shots; five or six received placebo; per-sample allocation not given. The samples were gathered on day 63 after the first injection of vaccine or placebo. The sequences come from peripheral blood, collected in a trial of Ad26.COV2.S vaccine versus placebo. The receptors derive from a person aged 18-60 years who received the Ad26.COV2.S COVID-19 vaccine or a placebo.

This chain uses TRBV19 with TRBJ1-3, with D possibly being TRBD1 (6 bases). V gave up 5 bases and J gave up 8 bases, with 13 bases separating them. The CDR3 has 13 residues. In germline, CDR1 is LNHDA, CDR2 SQIVND (reference sequence). The CDR3: CASSEGEGDTIYF. The CDR3 bases are TGTGCCAGTAGTGAGGGTGAGGGGGACACCATATATTTT.

About this clone: Other DNA sequences in this specimen translate into the identical CDR3. The chain is built from TRBV6-5 and TRBJ2-5, with D possibly being TRBD1 (6 bases). Germline CDR1 is MNHEY and CDR2 is SVGAGI. The CDR3 consists of 14 residues. Trimming took off 0 bases at V and 2 bases at J, with 7 bases between the two ends. The CDR3 loop is CASSYSTGQETQYF. The CDR3 DNA is TGTGCCAGCAGTTACTCGACAGGTCAAGAGACCCAGTACTTC.

This rearrangement joins TRBV29-1 to TRBJ1-1; the match to TRBD1 covers 9 bases. The length of the CDR3 is 12 residues. V lost 7 bases to trimming and J lost 7 bases; unmatched junction nucleotides: 7. Germline V gene data show CDR1 as SQVTM and CDR2 as ANQGSEA. The CDR3 here is CSAVTGGGEAFF. For the CDR3, the DNA is TGCAGCGCAGTTACAGGGGGCGGTGAAGCTTTCTTT. The whole variable domain, filled in from reference TRBV29-1 and TRBJ1-1, reads SAVISQKPSRDICQRGTSLTIQCQVDSQVTMMFWYRQQPGQSLTLIATANQGSEATYESGFVIDKFPISRPNLTFSTLTVSNMSPEDSSIYLCSAVTGGGEAFFGQGTRLTVV.

The V call is TRBV7-2, the J call TRBJ2-5; 8 bases match TRBD1. CDR1 and CDR2 from the germline V gene are SGHTA and FQGNSA. Trimming cost V 5 bases and J 5 bases; bases outside gene matches: 7. This CDR3 is built from 14 residues. The DNA of the CDR3 is TGTGCCAGCAGCGCAGGACAGGGACAGGAGACCCAGTACTTC. As protein: CASSAGQGQETQYF.

This clone has at least ten counts. The V gene is TRBV29-1, the J gene TRBJ2-7; 8 nucleotides agree with TRBD1. Unmatched junction bases numbered 6, after V lost 5 bases and J lost 3 bases. The length of the CDR3 is 13 residues. Germline CDR1 reads SQVTM; CDR2 reads ANQGSEA. This CDR3 reads CSVRTGKRYEQYF. The CDR3 DNA reads as TGCAGCGTTAGGACAGGGAAGCGCTACGAGCAGTACTTC.